This T cell receptor (beta chain) derives from a study of neurological immune-mediated disorders. This clonotype was counted ten times or more. Antigen specificity is unknown. Sequencing runs each yielded over 200 million TCR-beta sequences from 15-18 subjects. MiXCR, run by TCRdb on the 5' RACE reads, gives a single entry per CDR3 protein. The data contain roughly 56,000 distinct CDR3 sequences, around 3.4% of them singletons. Germline assignment: CDR1 SGHAT and CDR2 FQNNGV. Trimming pared 1 base from V and 7 bases from J, leaving 5 bases between. The CDR3 is made up of 12 amino acids. Study findings and constraints: One related-CDR3 cluster, found by phylogenetic grouping, held repertoires of 18 of 34 multiple sclerosis patients and is a possible signature. Because no CDR3 amino acid sequences were shared across subjects by expanded clones, private repertoires were suggested in all groups.

Source material was 2 million unsorted PBMCs, stored at -80 °C in RNAlater. The chain carries TRBV11-2 and TRBJ2-1; D not resolved. The TCR sequence derives from a woman aged 60-75 years with multiple sclerosis. Source material: PBMCs. The CDR3 nucleotides are TGTGCCAGCAGCTTAGCTCGGAATGAGCAGTTCTTC. Translating it yields CASSLARNEQFF.